The 9 T cell receptor beta chains given below trace back to one sample, sequenced in a study of T cell responses to AZD1222 COVID-19 vaccine. Profiling relied on immunoSEQ multiplex PCR, and the TCRdb table lists in-frame clones only, not all of them. The repertoire holds around 160,000 clones, roughly 92% seen once, with about 0.64% in the top ten. The sample consisted of peripheral blood, taken on day 0 of AZD1222 vaccination. These receptor sequences come from an adult in good health.

The sample holds one count of this clone. V usage is TRBV6-5 and J usage is TRBJ1-1; D call uncertain. The CDR3 has 14 amino acids. Germline lookup yields CDR1 MNHEY and CDR2 SVGAGI. Trimming shortened V by 8 bases and J by 3 bases, and 16 bases separated the two germline ends. CDR3 bases: TGTGCCAGCTCTTGGGTTGCGGCCGACACTGAAGCTTTCTTT. It specifies CASSWVAADTEAFF.

The V call is TRBV27, the J call TRBJ2-1, with TRBD1 as a possible D gene (6 bases). The CDR3 length is 16 residues. Trimming took 6 bases from V and 8 from J, leaving 23 bases between them. Per germline, CDR1 MNHEY and CDR2 SMNVEV (reference sequence). The CDR3 loop is CASRKTGPRDQHEQFF. Here the CDR3 DNA reads TGTGCCAGCAGGAAAACAGGGCCCCGGGACCAGCATGAGCAGTTCTTC.

The chain recombines TRBV10-3 with TRBJ2-1, with 11 bases identical to TRBD2. Germline CDR1 is ENHRY and CDR2 is SYGVKD. The CDR3 totals 17 residues. With V trimmed by 6 bases and J by 7 bases, 14 bases remained unmatched. The CDR3: CAISINSGRATVNEQFF. Here the CDR3 DNA reads TGTGCCATCAGCATAAATAGCGGGAGGGCCACGGTGAATGAGCAGTTCTTC.

This chain uses TRBV16 with TRBJ1-5; D uncertain. The germline gives CDR1 KGHSY, CDR2 FQNENV. This CDR3 comprises 13 residues. Trimming pared 2 bases from V and 6 bases from J, leaving 8 bases between. The chain's CDR3 is CASSQREGQPQHF. DNA of the CDR3: TGTGCCAGCAGCCAACGGGAGGGTCAGCCCCAGCATTTT.

The J gene is TRBJ1-2, the V gene TRBV6-5, with 11 bases identical to TRBD1. This CDR3 is built from 14 residues. V lost 7 bases, J lost 7 bases, and 8 bases stayed unmatched. Germline-derived CDR1 and CDR2 are MNHEY and SVGAGI. The CDR3 is CASTRGQGAPGYTF. CDR3 coding DNA: TGTGCCAGCACCAGAGGACAGGGGGCGCCTGGCTACACCTTC.

In its sample, this clone was seen once. The CDR3 here is CASSLGGADAPQHF. The CDR3 DNA follows: TGTGCCAGCAGCCTAGGGGGGGCGGATGCACCCCAGCATTTT. The chain is built from TRBV14 and TRBJ1-5; tentatively, D is TRBD1 (6 bases). This CDR3 spans 14 amino acids. V was cut by 4 bases and J by 10 bases, with 17 bases left in between. The germline gives CDR1 SGHDN, CDR2 FVKESK.

The chain links TRBV7-2 to TRBJ1-1, with D tentatively TRBD1 (5 bases). The germline gives CDR1 SGHTA, CDR2 FQGNSA. Trimming left V 5 bases short and J 1 base short, with 23 bases between. This CDR3 contains 18 residues. CDR3 in DNA: TGTGCCAGCAGCCTTGGCGGGGGTAGAGTACAGAAGAACACTGAAGCTTTCTTT. It codes for CASSLGGGRVQKNTEAFF.

This chain uses TRBV6-5 with TRBJ1-2, with D possibly matching TRBD1 (5 bases). Per the germline V gene, CDR1 is MNHEY and CDR2 is SVGAGI. This CDR3 comprises 13 residues. V was shortened by 6 bases and J by 5 bases, with 13 bases between the two germline ends. CDR3 nucleotide sequence: TGTGCCAGCAGCGGGGGGGGTTGGTATGGCTACACCTTC. Amino acids: CASSGGGWYGYTF.

This chain uses TRBV28 with TRBJ2-7; tentatively, D is TRBD1 (5 bases). The germline CDR1 and CDR2 sequences are MDHEN and SYDVKM. The CDR3 sequence is 15 residues long. Between the trimmed V and J ends, which lost 4 bases and 3 bases, there was a span of 16 bases. The CDR3 coding sequence is TGTGCCAGCAGTTACACAGGAATAAAACACTACGAGCAGTACTTC. This encodes CASSYTGIKHYEQYF.